These T cell receptor beta chains were read from a single sample in a study of CD8 T cells in Susac syndrome. One entry per CDR3 protein, called by TCRdb with MiXCR from the immunoSEQ multiplex PCR reads. The sample lists about 400,000 distinct CDR3 sequences, more than 80% occurring once. Sample: CD8+ T cells from PBMCs. The source of these receptors is a human donor with multiple sclerosis. Both conserved end residues are trimmed from each CDR3. Where a row states a size, it is once, few, many or the class of an expanded clone; other rows omit it.

clone size,J gene,V gene,CDR3 protein
.,TRBJ1-1,TRBV20-1,SARRTGGTEAF
.,TRBJ2-3,TRBV11-2,ASSQRSRGGTDTQY
.,TRBJ2-3,TRBV30,AGETSGSTDTQY
.,TRBJ2-1,TRBV29-1,SVEMVSALGSNEQF
.,TRBJ1-2,TRBV27,ASSQGTNGYT
.,TRBJ1-1,TRBV23-1,ASSQSHQNTEAF
.,TRBJ2-7,TRBV6-5,ASSWTRSYEQY
once,TRBJ2-1,TRBV20-1,SARDQASGRLDEQF
.,TRBJ2-1,TRBV19,ASSVAGRDYNEQF
once,TRBJ1-1,TRBV19,ASSISRALGTEAF
.,TRBJ2-5,TRBV6-1,ASSEVAADQETQY
.,TRBJ2-3,TRBV4-1,ASSQGGARTDAQY
.,TRBJ1-1,TRBV11-1,AGQGTEAF
.,TRBJ1-6,TRBV18,ASSPEPQGGSPLH
.,TRBJ1-2,TRBV20-1,SARTGTPYGYT
once,TRBJ2-1,TRBV6-1,ASSEGLWGGTYNEQF
.,TRBJ2-2,TRBV19,ASKLTGTSTGELF
once,TRBJ1-4,TRBV4-1,ASSPEATNEKLF
.,TRBJ2-7,TRBV20-1,SAETGDHYEQY
.,TRBJ2-7,TRBV4-1,ASSPTPPGTVSYEQY